The T cell receptor (beta chain) under discussion was sequenced for a study of OX40 agonist ivuxolimab in advanced cancers. At the level of the study: Partial responses were observed in three patients, of whom one had hepatocellular carcinoma and two had cutaneous melanoma.

People who had autoimmune disease history or systemic immunosuppression were excluded. Data came from immunoSEQ multiplex PCR; TCRdb stores just in-frame clones and leaves some out. The sample contains 15,000 or so clones, about 88% of which appear only once. Sequencing was performed on CD4+ or CD8+ T cells sorted from blood, taken in a trial of the OX40 agonist ivuxolimab. This clonotype was obtained from an adult with an advanced solid tumor such as melanoma, head and neck, liver or kidney cancer.

The CDR3 protein is CASSQEVRGPYSYNEQFF. In DNA form, the CDR3 reads TGCGCCAGCAGCCAAGAGGTGCGGGGCCCGTACTCCTACAATGAGCAGTTCTTC. The chain combines TRBV4-1 with TRBJ2-1, with a weak D call TRBD2 (6 bases). Trimming shortened V by 0 bases and J by 0 bases, and 15 bases separated the two germline ends. This CDR3 has 18 amino acids. Germline values: CDR1 MGHRA, CDR2 YSYEKL.